This TCR beta chain was identified during a study of OX40 agonist ivuxolimab in advanced cancers. The repertoire was sequenced with immunoSEQ multiplex PCR; TCRdb's copy has only in-frame clones and lacks some. The data contain about 73,000 clones, 80% to 95% of them seen just once; the ten biggest clones take up less than 0.6%. Germline V lookup: CDR1 MNHEY, CDR2 SMNVEV (reference sequence). Trimming shortened V by 6 bases and J by 1 base, and 3 bases separated the two germline ends. The CDR3 spans 11 residues. Sequencing used CD4+ or CD8+ T cells sorted from blood, obtained in a trial of the OX40 agonist ivuxolimab. The sequence came from an adult with an advanced solid tumor such as melanoma, head and neck, liver or kidney cancer. The chain uses TRBV27 and TRBJ1-1; D uncertain. Here the CDR3 reads CASRRNTEAFF. The CDR3 nucleotides read TGTGCCAGCAGGAGGAACACTGAAGCTTTCTTT.